What follows are 24 T cell receptor beta chains derived from one specimen sequenced in a study of blood T cell repertoires in COVID-19. Clones were sequenced by immunoSEQ multiplex PCR, and TCRdb holds only the in-frame ones, with some missing. The sample lists over 400,000 clones; 85% to 90% were seen once. Sequenced material: peripheral blood. The receptor source for this set is a woman in her forties or fifties with COVID-19, enrolled during active disease.

The chain has TRBV10-2 and TRBJ1-5; D possibly corresponds to TRBD1 (6 bases). CDR3 length: 16 residues. Germline lookup yields CDR1 WSHSY and CDR2 SAAADI. Trimming removed 3 bases from V and 6 bases from J, with 18 bases in between. In DNA form, the CDR3 reads TGCGCCAGCAGTGACCATGAGGGGGTGGTGGGTCAGCCCCAGCATTTT. Translation gives CASSDHEGVVGQPQHF.

The chain couples TRBV2 to TRBJ2-1, with 11 positions matching TRBD2. J lost 10 bases, V lost 3 bases, and 2 bases had no gene match. This CDR3 region has 13 residues. Per the germline V gene, CDR1 is SNHLY and CDR2 is FYNNEI. The CDR3 DNA sequence: TGTGCCAGCAGTGACCCTAGCGGGGGGGAGCAGTTCTTC. It codes for CASSDPSGGEQFF.

The chain is built from TRBV28 and TRBJ1-2; D call uncertain. The V gene's germline CDR1 is MDHEN and CDR2 SYDVKM. There are 14 residues in the CDR3. V lost 6 bases and J 3 bases, leaving 14 bases between the germline ends. The CDR3 DNA reads as TGTGCCAGCAGGGAGGGATATTCCGACTATGGCTACACCTTC. It codes for CASREGYSDYGYTF.

The V gene is TRBV27, the J gene TRBJ2-3; D call uncertain. Per germline, CDR1 MNHEY and CDR2 SMNVEV (reference sequence). This CDR3 has 11 amino acids. Trimming removed 5 bases from V and 5 bases from J, with 5 bases in between. CDR3 sequence: CASSTRDTQYF. The CDR3 region has the DNA TGTGCCAGCAGTACGAGAGATACGCAGTATTTT.

The genes are TRBV4-1 and TRBJ1-2; TRBD1 agrees at 7 bases. This CDR3 spans 13 amino acids. V lost 5 bases and J lost 8; bases outside the gene matches: 8. In germline, CDR1 is MGHRA, CDR2 YSYEKL. CDR3 nucleotide sequence: TGCGCCAGCAGCTCAGACAGGGAAGGAGGCTACACCTTC. Translation: CASSSDREGGYTF.

This clone has a handful of counts. This chain connects TRBV19 to TRBJ2-2; D might be TRBD2 (5 bases). CDR1 is LNHDA and CDR2 is SQIVND in the germline V gene (reference sequence). Deletions cut 7 bases from V and 5 bases from J, with 14 bases between. The CDR3 totals 14 residues. The CDR3 bases are TGTGCCAGTACCCGTCGATCGGGAACCGGGGAGCTGTTTTTT. As protein: CASTRRSGTGELFF.

About this clone: Other DNA variants within this sample encode the same CDR3. The rearrangement links TRBV19 to TRBJ2-1; TRBD2 might be the D (7 bases). Trimming stripped 3 bases from V and 5 bases from J, with 14 bases between. Germline V gene data show CDR1 as LNHDA and CDR2 as SQIVND (reference sequence). This CDR3 has 15 residues. The CDR3 sequence is CASSIRRGGNNEQFF. DNA for the CDR3: TGTGCCAGTAGTATTAGGAGGGGGGGAAACAATGAGCAGTTCTTC.

Here the CDR3 reads CASSPIPLAGRGYF. The CDR3 bases are TGTGCCAGCAGTCCTATCCCGCTAGCGGGGAGGGGGTACTTC. The chain couples TRBV27 to TRBJ2-7; 9 bases line up with TRBD2. The germline V gene encodes CDR1 MNHEY and CDR2 SMNVEV (reference sequence). This CDR3 region has 14 residues. Germline trimming cut 5 bases from V and 12 bases from J; bases unmatched to any gene: 14.

The chain combines TRBV7-9 with TRBJ2-5, with D unclear. Trimming stripped 5 bases from V and 5 bases from J, with 6 bases between. Germline values: CDR1 SEHNR, CDR2 FQNEAQ (reference sequence). The CDR3 is 11 amino acids. The CDR3, as DNA: TGTGCCAGCAGCCCCGGGGAGACCCAGTACTTC. This translates into CASSPGETQYF.

This rearrangement joins TRBV5-1 to TRBJ1-1; TRBD1 might be the D (5 bases). The CDR3 runs to 14 residues. Germline CDR1 reads SGHRS; CDR2 reads YFSETQ. V was cut by 0 bases and J by 0 bases, with 6 bases left in between. CDR3 amino acids: CASSLEGMNTEAFF. The CDR3 nucleotides are TGCGCCAGCAGCTTGGAGGGGATGAACACTGAAGCTTTCTTT.

This chain uses TRBV4-1 with TRBJ2-1, with 8 positions matching TRBD1. CDR1 is MGHRA, CDR2 YSYEKL, per germline. This CDR3 region has 14 residues. Trimming took 1 base from V and 5 from J; bases not matched to a gene: 1. The CDR3 here is CASSQGTGNNEQFF. In DNA, the CDR3 is TGCGCCAGCAGCCAAGGGACAGGGAACAATGAGCAGTTCTTC.

The rearrangement uses TRBV3-1 (or the pseudogene TRBV3-2) and TRBJ1-2; 7 bases are shared with TRBD1. The CDR3 totals 14 residues. V lost 1 base, J lost 7 bases, and 6 bases stayed unmatched. Germline V CDR1 and CDR2: LGHDT, YNNKEL (reference sequence). The CDR3 nucleotides read TGTGCCAGCAGCCAAGGCGGCAGGGGGTCTGGCTACACCTTC. It translates to CASSQGGRGSGYTF.

This clone came up once. This rearrangement joins TRBV12-5 to TRBJ1-2; 7 positions match TRBD1. The CDR3 runs 16 residues. Per the germline V gene, CDR1 is LGHNT and CDR2 is FRNRAP. The V gene end was trimmed by 5 bases and the J gene end by 6 bases; junction bases not matched to a gene: 15. The CDR3 protein is CASGADRVFGINGYTF. The CDR3 nucleotides read TGTGCTAGTGGTGCCGACAGGGTCTTTGGTATTAATGGCTACACCTTC.

The gene calls are TRBV30 and TRBJ1-1; D is unclear. The V end lost 4 bases, the J end lost 6 bases, and 9 bases lay between the germline ends. The germline CDR1 and CDR2 sequences are GTSNPN and SVGIG (reference sequence). The CDR3 is made up of 11 amino acids. CDR3 residues: CAWKRGSEAFF. As DNA, the CDR3 is TGTGCCTGGAAGCGGGGATCTGAAGCTTTCTTT.

V is TRBV2 and J is TRBJ1-2; TRBD1 matches 9 bases. V was clipped by 3 bases and J by 6 bases; unmatched bases: 8. Germline loops: CDR1 SNHLY, CDR2 FYNNEI. CDR3 length: 15 amino acids. The CDR3 DNA is TGTGCCAGCAGTGATTGGACAGGGGCCATGGATGGCTACACCTTC. This encodes CASSDWTGAMDGYTF.

The chain combines TRBV5-4 with TRBJ1-1, with D possibly matching TRBD1 (5 bases). Germline values: CDR1 SGHNT, CDR2 YYREEE (reference sequence). Trimming pared 2 bases from V and 0 bases from J, leaving 8 bases between. The CDR3 consists of 14 residues. The DNA of the CDR3 is TGTGCCAGCAGCTTCGAACAGGTGAACACTGAAGCTTTCTTT. Its protein is CASSFEQVNTEAFF.

The V gene is TRBV12-5, the J gene TRBJ2-1, with D hard to call. V was trimmed by 1 base and J by 10 bases, leaving 11 bases between them. The CDR3 totals 13 residues. The V gene's germline CDR1 is LGHNT and CDR2 FRNRAP. The CDR3 here is CASGLESLLEQFF. In DNA, the CDR3 is TGTGCTAGTGGTTTGGAGAGTCTATTGGAGCAGTTCTTC.

V and J are TRBV30 and TRBJ2-7; D gene unclear. CDR1 and CDR2 (germline): GTSNPN, SVGIG (reference sequence). CDR3 length: 12 amino acids. The germline V and J ends were trimmed by 3 bases and 1 base, with 7 bases remaining between them. CDR3 loop: CAWSPISYEQYF. The DNA of the CDR3 is TGTGCCTGGAGCCCTATTTCCTACGAGCAGTACTTC.

The rearrangement uses TRBV3-1 (or the pseudogene TRBV3-2) and TRBJ1-2; D is ambiguous. Per the germline V gene, CDR1 is LGHDT and CDR2 is YNNKEL (reference sequence). The V gene lost 1 base and the J gene lost 3 bases, with 6 bases spanning the gap. There are 13 residues in the CDR3. The CDR3 region has the DNA TGTGCCAGCAGCCAAGTGGGAGACTATGGCTACACCTTC. Translated, it gives CASSQVGDYGYTF.

This rearrangement joins TRBV4-1 to TRBJ2-7, with D unresolved. The ends were cut back, 2 bases at V and 0 bases at J, with 11 bases in the middle. In germline, CDR1 is MGHRA, CDR2 YSYEKL. The CDR3 totals 15 residues. The CDR3 reads CASSQTPQASYEQYF. Written as DNA, the CDR3 is TGCGCCAGCAGCCAAACTCCGCAGGCCTCCTACGAGCAGTACTTC.

This chain uses TRBV6-4 with TRBJ2-3; TRBD1 agrees at 9 bases. Germline V gives CDR1 MRHNA, CDR2 SNTAGT. CDR3 length: 15 residues. V shed 5 bases, J shed 5 bases, and the junction held 8 bases outside the gene matches. In DNA, the CDR3 is TGTGCCAGCAGTAATCCGGGACAGGGTAAAGATACGCAGTATTTT. It is translated as CASSNPGQGKDTQYF.

This chain links TRBV9 with TRBJ2-1; 9 nucleotides align to TRBD2. The CDR3 is 15 amino acids. With 1 base clipped from V and 7 bases from J, the junction kept 6 bases outside the gene matches. CDR1 is SGDLS and CDR2 is YYNGEE in the germline V gene. The CDR3 region has the DNA TGTGCCAGCAGCGTAATGAGCGGGGGGAGGAATGAGCAGTTCTTC. This codes for CASSVMSGGRNEQFF.

CDR3 bases: TGTGCCAGCAGGATGGAGATGAACACTGAAGCTTTCTTT. As protein: CASRMEMNTEAFF. The chain has TRBV28 and TRBJ1-1; no clear D gene. V was cut by 6 bases and J by 0 bases, with 8 bases left in between. This CDR3 has 13 amino acids. Germline V gives CDR1 MDHEN, CDR2 SYDVKM.

The chain links TRBV5-4 to TRBJ2-3; 10 positions match TRBD1. The germline gives CDR1 SGHNT, CDR2 YYREEE (reference sequence). The ends lost 3 bases at V and 1 base at J; junction bases unmatched: 5. The CDR3 is 16 residues long. Written as DNA, the CDR3 is TGTGCCAGCAGCTGGGGGGGGACAGGGGGCACAGATACGCAGTATTTT. This translates into CASSWGGTGGTDTQYF.